This TCR beta chain is drawn from a study of cytomegalovirus exposure and HLA in healthy donors. This CDR3 spans 16 amino acids. V was clipped by 6 bases and J by 1 base; unmatched bases: 9. CDR1 is ENHRY and CDR2 is SYGVKD in the germline V gene. The primer mix had 60 Vbeta and 13 Jbeta primers. The protocol was immunoSEQ multiplex PCR, while the TCRdb copy is restricted to in-frame clones and leaves out a portion. The table shows approximately 97,000 clones, with about three fifths occurring only once. This TCR derives from a human donor in good health. The specimen sequenced was PBMCs. The V gene is TRBV10-3, the J gene TRBJ2-7; TRBD2 agrees at 10 bases. The CDR3 bases are TGTGCCATCAGCGAAGGGCCTAGCGGGAGTTCCTACGAGCAGTACTTC. Its protein is CAISEGPSGSSYEQYF.